This T cell receptor (beta chain) came from a study of T cell repertoires in cytomegalovirus infection. Study background: Selection of CMV epitopes for the study included recently identified HLA-C-restricted and well-studied HLA-B-restricted ones. A matching HLA type, together with CMV infection, was signaled by public TCR beta signatures. Study-level results: CMV carriers having the relevant HLA were flagged by cumulative public TCR beta family frequency.

Deletions cut 3 bases from V and 0 bases from J, with 11 bases between. The CDR3 loop spans 15 amino acids. Germline values: CDR1 LNHDA, CDR2 SQIVND (reference sequence). This clonotype came up many times. Its antigen remains unknown. Using its own MiXCR run on the reads, TCRdb lists one record per CDR3 protein. The repertoire holds 350,000 to 400,000 distinct CDR3 sequences, roughly 34% seen once, with roughly 14% in the top ten. The rearrangement uses TRBV19 and TRBJ1-1; no reliable D call. This sequence originates from a human donor in good health (CMV status not recorded). Some clones in this sample may be carry-over from other donors' samples. The sample in question was cultured PBMCs, obtained from culture after CMV antigen stimulation. CDR3 sequence reads: CASSINRRMNTEAFF. The CDR3 DNA follows: TGTGCCAGTAGTATCAATCGTAGAATGAACACTGAAGCTTTCTTT.